These 18 T cell receptor beta chains were sequenced from one sample in a study of CD8 T cells in ankylosing spondylitis. Study-wide results and caveats: One TCR beta motif, made up of roughly eight highly homologous variants, appeared characteristic of ankylosing spondylitis blood.

The antigens these receptors bind are not known. MiXCR, run by TCRdb on the 5' RACE reads, gives a single entry per CDR3 protein. The sample has fewer than 550,000 distinct CDR3 sequences; approximately 5% are singletons. The source material was blood, either unsorted or a sorted T cell fraction (not recorded which). Receptor source: a male donor with ankylosing spondylitis.

This clonotype came up many times. J is TRBJ1-5 and V is TRBV7-9; D uncertain. Germline-derived CDR1 and CDR2 are SEHNR and FQNEAQ (reference sequence). V was clipped by 2 bases and J by 2 bases, with 10 bases between them. The CDR3 loop spans 15 amino acids. CDR3 protein: CASSLIGSRNQPQHF. CDR3 DNA: TGTGCCAGCAGCTTAATTGGCAGTCGCAATCAGCCCCAGCATTTT.

This clonotype was seen many times. The J gene is TRBJ1-5, the V gene TRBV20-1, with TRBD1 matching 8 bases. This CDR3 is 15 amino acids long. CDR1 DFQATT and CDR2 SNEGSKA come from the germline V gene (reference sequence). V lost 3 bases, J lost 6 bases, and 10 bases stayed unmatched. The CDR3 coding sequence is TGCAGTGCTAGGAAAGGGGCAGGGGGCACTCAGCCCCAGCATTTT. It codes for CSARKGAGGTQPQHF.

This clonotype was recorded at least ten times. The rearrangement links TRBV21-1 to TRBJ2-1; the table's D call, TRBD1, was not checked against the DNA. TRBV21-1 is tagged as a pseudogene. The CDR3 runs to 15 residues. The CDR3 loop reads CASSRGQAPYNEQFF. CDR3 nucleotide sequence: TGTGCCAGCAGCAGAGGACAGGCACCCTACAATGAGCAGTTCTTC.

This clonotype has a count of ten or more. This chain joins TRBV5-1 and TRBJ2-7; TRBD1 agrees at 8 bases. J was trimmed by 1 base and V by 4 bases; bases with no gene match: 7. This CDR3 spans 15 amino acids. CDR1 and CDR2 (germline): SGHRS, YFSETQ. CDR3 loop: CASSLTTGVSYEQYF. The CDR3 region has the DNA TGCGCCAGCAGCCTAACGACAGGGGTGTCCTACGAGCAGTACTTC.

This clonotype came up many times. This chain uses TRBV4-2 with TRBJ2-3, with 7 bases fitting TRBD2. This CDR3 comprises 18 residues. V dropped 1 base and J dropped 0; count of bases not matched to a gene: 10. Germline loops: CDR1 LGHNA, CDR2 YNFKEQ. CDR3 DNA sequence: TGTGCCAGCAGCCAAGTTGGAAGCGGGGAGCCTAGCACAGATACGCAGTATTTT. This codes for CASSQVGSGEPSTDTQYF.

This clonotype has only a few counts. The chain links TRBV14 to TRBJ2-7; 8 bases match TRBD2. Germline-derived CDR1 and CDR2 are SGHDN and FVKESK. Trimming took 1 base from V and 4 from J; bases not matched to a gene: 3. There are 14 residues in the CDR3. CDR3 residues: CASSQGSGVYEQYF. As DNA, the CDR3 is TGTGCCAGCAGCCAAGGTAGCGGGGTTTACGAGCAGTACTTC.

This clonotype occurred a few times. This chain connects TRBV20-1 to TRBJ2-7, with D tentatively TRBD2 (6 bases). The germline V gene encodes CDR1 DFQATT and CDR2 SNEGSKA (reference sequence). This CDR3 is built from 12 residues. The CDR3 spells CSTGTDSYEQYF. CDR3 DNA sequence: TGCAGCACCGGGACTGACTCCTACGAGCAGTACTTC.

This clonotype was counted many times. The CDR3 bases are TGTGCCAGCAGTTTGGGGGCGCGGCCCAACTACGAGCAGTACTTC. It encodes CASSLGARPNYEQYF. This chain uses TRBV27 with TRBJ2-7; the D gene is possibly TRBD1 (6 bases). Germline V gene lookup returns CDR1 MNHEY and CDR2 SMNVEV (reference sequence). This CDR3 is built from 15 residues. V lost 3 bases and J lost 3, with 15 bases in between.

This clonotype was picked up many times. The chain employs TRBV20-1 and TRBJ1-5, with D tentatively TRBD1 (5 bases). The V end was cut by 0 bases, the J end by 7 bases, with 13 bases between. Germline V gene sequence: CDR1 DFQATT, CDR2 SNEGSKA (reference sequence). The CDR3 is 14 amino acids. The CDR3, as DNA: TGCAGTGCTAGAGAGATTGCGGGGGACCAGCCCCAGCATTTT. It encodes CSAREIAGDQPQHF.

This clonotype was counted at least ten times. The V and J genes are TRBV27 and TRBJ2-7, with 7 bases matching TRBD2. Germline CDR1 reads MNHEY; CDR2 reads SMNVEV (reference sequence). V lost 3 bases and J lost 0; bases outside the gene matches: 5. This CDR3 has 15 amino acids. The CDR3 is CASSLAGEISYEQYF. The CDR3 DNA reads as TGTGCCAGCAGTTTGGCGGGAGAAATCTCCTACGAGCAGTACTTC.

There are many counts of this clonotype. This chain uses TRBV20-1 with TRBJ1-2; 8 nucleotides match TRBD1. CDR1 is DFQATT and CDR2 is SNEGSKA in the germline V gene (reference sequence). The ends lost 7 bases at V and 8 bases at J; junction bases unmatched: 9. The CDR3 extends over 12 amino acids. This chain's CDR3 is CSVPDRGFGYTF. The DNA for the CDR3 is TGCAGTGTCCCAGACAGGGGTTTCGGCTACACCTTC.

Many counts were recorded for this clonotype. This chain joins TRBV6-2 or TRBV6-3 and TRBJ2-7; D is unresolved. CDR1 MNHEY and CDR2 SVGEGT come from the germline V gene. Trimming left V 6 bases short and J 5 bases short, with 11 bases between. The CDR3 length is 12 residues. The CDR3 region has the DNA TGTGCCAGCAGACCGGGCCCGAACGAGCAGTACTTC. It yields the protein CASRPGPNEQYF.

In this sample, this clonotype turned up many times. The chain has TRBV10-2 and TRBJ2-7; 9 nucleotides align to TRBD1. J lost 2 bases, V lost 6 bases, and 14 bases had no gene match. Germline CDR1 is WSHSY and CDR2 is SAAADI. CDR3 size: 17 residues. For the CDR3, the DNA is TGCGCCAGCAGAGGACAGGGGAAAAACTCTTTTGCCTACGAGCAGTACTTC. Translation: CASRGQGKNSFAYEQYF.

Ten or more counts support this clonotype. This chain links TRBV25-1 with TRBJ2-1; TRBD2 aligns across 11 bases. The CDR3 runs 16 residues. After removal of 2 bases from V and 2 bases from J, the junction contained 2 bases not matched to a gene. In germline, CDR1 is MGHDK, CDR2 SYGVNS. CDR3 residues: CASSEIAGGAYNEQFF. The CDR3 region has the DNA TGTGCCAGCAGTGAAATAGCGGGAGGGGCCTACAATGAGCAGTTCTTC.

This clonotype was recorded many times. The chain combines TRBV6-5 with TRBJ1-4; D unresolved. CDR3 size: 16 residues. Germline V CDR1 and CDR2: MNHEY, SVGAGI. With 3 bases removed from V and 2 bases from J, the gap between germline ends came to 13 bases. CDR3 DNA: TGTGCCAGCAGTTATGAGACTCCTGCGACTAATGAAAAACTGTTTTTT. Translating it yields CASSYETPATNEKLFF.

This clonotype was detected ten times or more. The chain is built from TRBV5-1 and TRBJ2-1; the D call may be TRBD1 or TRBD2 (6 bases each). Per the germline V gene, CDR1 is SGHRS and CDR2 is YFSETQ. The CDR3 totals 16 residues. Trimming shortened V by 6 bases and J by 1 base, and 17 bases separated the two germline ends. The CDR3 DNA reads TGCGCCAGCACCCTAACTGGGGGGCAATCCTACAATGAGCAGTTCTTC. The encoded protein is CASTLTGGQSYNEQFF.

This clonotype was seen repeatedly, ten times or more. The chain combines TRBV18 with TRBJ1-3; D not resolved. There are 14 residues in the CDR3. The germline V and J ends were trimmed by 3 bases and 0 bases, with 6 bases remaining between them. Germline V gene data show CDR1 as KGHSH and CDR2 as LQKENI. In DNA form, the CDR3 reads TGTGCCAGCTCACCGCTCGGCTCTGGAAACACCATATATTTT. Translation: CASSPLGSGNTIYF. The complete variable domain, with remaining parts taken from reference TRBV18 and TRBJ1-3, reads NAGVMQNPRHLVRRRGQEARLRCSPMKGHSHVYWYRQLPEEGLKFMVYLQKENIIDESGMPKERFSAEFPKEGPSILRIQQVVRGDSAAYFCASSPLGSGNTIYFGEGSWLTVV.

This clonotype was detected ten times or more. The chain couples TRBV21-1 to TRBJ2-3; TRBD1, the D gene given by the table, was not confirmed from the DNA. TRBV21-1 is a pseudogene locus. This CDR3 comprises 14 residues. The CDR3 DNA reads TGTGCCAGCGGACAGGGGAGGGGAAAAGATACGCAGTATTTT. Amino acid sequence: CASGQGRGKDTQYF.